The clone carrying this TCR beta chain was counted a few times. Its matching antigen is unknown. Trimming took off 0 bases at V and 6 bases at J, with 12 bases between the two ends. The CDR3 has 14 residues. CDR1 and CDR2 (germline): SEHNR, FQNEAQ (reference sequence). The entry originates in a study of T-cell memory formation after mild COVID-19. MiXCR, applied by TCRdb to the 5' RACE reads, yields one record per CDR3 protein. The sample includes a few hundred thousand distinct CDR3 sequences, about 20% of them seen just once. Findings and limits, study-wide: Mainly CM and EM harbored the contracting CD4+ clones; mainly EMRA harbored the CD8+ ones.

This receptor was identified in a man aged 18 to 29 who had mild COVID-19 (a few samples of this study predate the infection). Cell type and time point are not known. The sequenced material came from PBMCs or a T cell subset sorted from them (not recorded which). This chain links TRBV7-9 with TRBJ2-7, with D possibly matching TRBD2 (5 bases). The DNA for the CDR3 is TGTGCCAGCAGCTTAGCGCGGGCTATCAGCGAGCAGTACTTC. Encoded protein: CASSLARAISEQYF. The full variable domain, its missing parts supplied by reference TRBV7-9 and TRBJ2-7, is DTGVSQNPRHKITKRGQNVTFRCDPISEHNRLYWYRQTLGQGPEFLTYFQNEAQLEKSRLLSDRFSAERPKGSFSTLEIQRTEQGDSAMYLCASSLARAISEQYFGPGTRLTVT.